The 17 T cell receptor beta chains given below trace back to one sample, sequenced in a study of shared clonotypes between healthy human individuals. The method was immunoSEQ multiplex PCR; TCRdb's version includes in-frame clones alone and lacks a portion of them. The profile shows roughly 2.2 million clones, around 92% of them singletons. The source material was naive CD4+ T cells from PBMCs. Sample subset: CD45RA+ positively selected. These receptors were taken from a man between 18 and 35 years old in good health. Some clones in this sample may be carry-over from other donors' samples.

The CDR3 region has the DNA TGCGCCAGCAGCCAAGAGGGACAGAACACCGGGGAGCTGTTTTTT. Protein sequence: CASSQEGQNTGELFF. The chain has TRBV4-1 and TRBJ2-2; D is possibly TRBD1 (6 bases). The CDR3 runs to 15 residues. CDR1 and CDR2 from the germline V gene are MGHRA and YSYEKL. Trimming left V 0 bases short and J 1 base short, with 6 bases between.

The chain employs TRBV28 and TRBJ1-5; D unresolved. Germline values: CDR1 MDHEN, CDR2 SYDVKM. The CDR3 spans 15 residues. The V end was cut by 5 bases, the J end by 7 bases, with 18 bases between. The CDR3 DNA sequence: TGTGCCAGCAGTCCCAACGGAAAAGACGACCAGCCCCAGCATTTT. Amino acids: CASSPNGKDDQPQHF.

The chain joins TRBV7-9 to TRBJ1-4; tentatively, D is TRBD1 (6 bases). The V gene's germline CDR1 is SEHNR and CDR2 FQNEAQ (reference sequence). Trimming took 3 bases from V and 8 from J, leaving 16 bases between them. This CDR3 comprises 15 residues. The CDR3 reads CASSFSRGLREKLFF. The CDR3 bases are TGTGCCAGCAGCTTTTCACGGGGGCTGAGGGAAAAACTGTTTTTT.

Concerning this clone itself: Within the sample, other DNA sequences also encode this same CDR3. This chain connects TRBV28 to TRBJ2-7; 12 nucleotides agree with TRBD2. The CDR3 length is 15 residues. J was trimmed by 0 bases and V by 4 bases; bases with no gene match: 1. Germline V gene lookup returns CDR1 MDHEN and CDR2 SYDVKM. The CDR3 region has the DNA TGTGCCAGCAGTTCGACTAGCGGGAGCTCCTACGAGCAGTACTTC. As protein: CASSSTSGSSYEQYF. The complete variable domain, with remaining parts taken from reference TRBV28 and TRBJ2-7, reads DVKVTQSSRYLVKRTGEKVFLECVQDMDHENMFWYRQDPGLGLRLIYFSYDVKMKEKGDIPEGYSVSREKKERFSLILESASTNQTSMYLCASSSTSGSSYEQYFGPGTRLTVT.

The V and J genes are TRBV7-3 and TRBJ1-2; unclear D gene. The CDR3 contains 13 residues. Deletions cut 3 bases from V and 8 bases from J, with 13 bases between. CDR1 is SGHTA, CDR2 FQGTGA, per germline. CDR3: CASSFSEGRGYTF. CDR3 in DNA: TGTGCCAGCAGCTTTTCCGAGGGAAGAGGCTACACCTTC. Looking up the rest from reference TRBV7-3 and TRBJ1-2 gives the full variable domain: GAGVSQTPSNKVTEKGKYVELRCDPISGHTALYWYRQSLGQGPEFLIYFQGTGAADDSGLPNDRFFAVRPEGSVSTLKIQRTERGDSAVYLCASSFSEGRGYTFGSGTRLTVV.

The rearrangement links TRBV7-2 to TRBJ2-3; possibly TRBD2 for D (5 bases). CDR1 is SGHTA and CDR2 is FQGNSA in the germline V gene. The CDR3 contains 15 residues. Trimming pared 1 base from V and 0 bases from J, leaving 8 bases between. The CDR3 nucleotides are TGTGCCAGCAGCTTAGAGCGAGGGAGCACAGATACGCAGTATTTT. The encoded protein is CASSLERGSTDTQYF.

This clone was seen once. Other nucleotide sequences in the sample specify the same CDR3. V usage is TRBV5-4 and J usage is TRBJ2-5; D is unresolved. Trimming removed 4 bases from V and 8 bases from J, with 12 bases in between. Germline V gives CDR1 SGHNT, CDR2 YYREEE (reference sequence). The CDR3 is 12 residues long. The CDR3 sequence is CASSPRGETQYF. DNA for the CDR3: TGTGCCAGCAGCCCTAGAGGAGAAACCCAGTACTTC.

This clone came up a few times. The CDR3 bases are TGCGCCAGCAGCTTGAGGGACCTCACTGAAGCTTTCTTT. Its protein is CASSLRDLTEAFF. This chain connects TRBV5-1 to TRBJ1-1; TRBD1 is a possible D gene (5 bases). Germline V CDR1 and CDR2: SGHRS, YFSETQ. The CDR3 is made up of 13 amino acids. V dropped 1 base and J dropped 4 bases, with 8 bases sitting between them.

V usage is TRBV29-1 and J usage is TRBJ2-3; no reliable D call. CDR3 length: 13 amino acids. The V end was cut by 2 bases, the J end by 2 bases, with 8 bases between. Germline V gene sequence: CDR1 SQVTM, CDR2 ANQGSEA. The CDR3 region has the DNA TGCAGCGTTGAACGGCCGAACACAGATACGCAGTATTTT. Translating it yields CSVERPNTDTQYF.

This clone has a handful of counts. V usage is TRBV7-9 and J usage is TRBJ1-4, with TRBD1 matching over 9 bases. Trimming took 10 bases from V and 7 from J; bases not matched to a gene: 10. In germline, CDR1 is SEHNR, CDR2 FQNEAQ (reference sequence). This CDR3 contains 14 residues. For the CDR3, the DNA is TGTGCCACCGATTCGGACAGGGGAGGTGAAAAACTGTTTTTT. Translated, it gives CATDSDRGGEKLFF.

This chain joins TRBV28 and TRBJ2-3, with no clear D. Germline lookup yields CDR1 MDHEN and CDR2 SYDVKM. The CDR3 is 17 residues long. V lost 3 bases to trimming and J lost 1 base, with 17 bases between them. The CDR3 DNA follows: TGTGCCAGCAGTTTTTTCGTCGGCAACCTCGGCACAGATACGCAGTATTTT. It yields the protein CASSFFVGNLGTDTQYF.

The chain carries TRBV29-1 and TRBJ1-5; possibly TRBD1 for D (6 bases). V lost 3 bases to trimming and J lost 0 bases, with 9 bases between them. The germline gives CDR1 SQVTM, CDR2 ANQGSEA. This CDR3 region has 14 residues. The CDR3: CSVETGHSNQPQHF. CDR3 nucleotide sequence: TGCAGCGTTGAGACGGGACATAGCAATCAGCCCCAGCATTTT.

J is TRBJ1-2 and V is TRBV6-1; D ambiguous. The V and J ends lost 6 bases and 2 bases respectively, with 10 bases between them. CDR3 size: 13 residues. From germline, CDR1 is MNHNS and CDR2 SASEGT. CDR3 protein: CASRNDTNYGYTF. DNA for the CDR3: TGTGCCAGCAGGAATGATACGAACTATGGCTACACCTTC.

The CDR3 bases are TGTGCCAGCAGTATGGTTGCTCGCGAGCAGTACTTC. This codes for CASSMVAREQYF. The genes are TRBV28 and TRBJ2-7; D remains unclear. V was clipped by 5 bases and J by 6 bases, with 11 bases between them. The CDR3 runs to 12 residues. Germline loops: CDR1 MDHEN, CDR2 SYDVKM.

The chain has TRBV9 and TRBJ1-3, with a tentative D call TRBD1 (5 bases). The V gene's germline CDR1 is SGDLS and CDR2 YYNGEE. Trimming took off 3 bases at V and 8 bases at J, with 18 bases between the two ends. This CDR3 is 15 amino acids long. The CDR3 bases are TGTGCCAGCAGCGCCGGATCTTTTCAGGGCTACACCATATATTTT. This translates into CASSAGSFQGYTIYF.

This clone was observed a single time. The chain combines TRBV18 with TRBJ2-1; no reliable D call. Trimming cost V 3 bases and J 3 bases, with 15 bases left between them. Germline CDR1 and CDR2: KGHSH and LQKENI. CDR3 length equals 16 residues. The CDR3 sequence: CASSPTGGQNYNEQFF. CDR3 nucleotides: TGTGCCAGCTCACCGACCGGTGGTCAGAACTACAATGAGCAGTTCTTC.

This chain links TRBV18 with TRBJ2-2, with no clear D. This CDR3 comprises 14 residues. CDR1 is KGHSH and CDR2 is LQKENI in the germline V gene. V shed 3 bases and J shed 1 base, with 6 bases lying between them. CDR3: CASSPSKNTGELFF. CDR3 sequence (DNA): TGTGCCAGCTCACCTAGTAAGAACACCGGGGAGCTGTTTTTT.